This T cell receptor beta chain was found in a study of shared clonotypes between healthy human individuals. Looking at the study overall: In total, the donors were two women and a few men aged 18 to 49. CD4 naive and memory got three plates each, CD8 naive two, CD8 memory one. Study results and caveats: Against clonotypes common to all four donors, non-shared ones had lower generation probabilities. On the whole, naive subsets had larger estimated richness than memory subsets had.

There are 15 residues in the CDR3. In germline, CDR1 is SGHDT, CDR2 YYEEEE. The V segment lost 6 bases and the J segment 4 bases; nucleotides outside the gene matches: 9. Of note for this clone: The antigen is undetermined.

Only in-frame clones appear in the TCRdb table, and some are missing; sequencing was by immunoSEQ multiplex PCR. The repertoire holds fewer than 1.6 million clones, with about 98.5% as singletons. This chain uses TRBV5-6 with TRBJ2-3, with TRBD1 identical over 9 bases. The sequence was obtained from a man between 25 and 39 years old in good health. What was sequenced was naive CD4+ T cells sorted from blood. As to subset: CD45RA+ positively selected. The CDR3: CASTETGGYADTQYF. In DNA, the CDR3 is TGTGCCAGCACGGAGACAGGGGGGTACGCAGATACGCAGTATTTT.